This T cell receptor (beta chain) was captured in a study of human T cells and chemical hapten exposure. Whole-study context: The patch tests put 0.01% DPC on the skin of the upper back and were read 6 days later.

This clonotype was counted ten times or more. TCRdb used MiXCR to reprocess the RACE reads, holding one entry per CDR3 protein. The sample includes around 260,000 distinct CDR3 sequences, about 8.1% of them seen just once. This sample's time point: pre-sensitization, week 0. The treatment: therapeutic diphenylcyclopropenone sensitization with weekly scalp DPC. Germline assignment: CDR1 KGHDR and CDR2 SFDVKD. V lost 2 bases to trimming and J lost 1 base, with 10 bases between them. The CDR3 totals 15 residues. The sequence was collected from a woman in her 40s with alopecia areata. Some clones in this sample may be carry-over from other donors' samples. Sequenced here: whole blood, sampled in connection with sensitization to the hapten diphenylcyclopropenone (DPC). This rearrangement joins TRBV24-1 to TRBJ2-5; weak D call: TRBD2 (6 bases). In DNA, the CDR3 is TGTGCCACCAGTGATTCGACTAGACTCCAAGAGACCCAGTACTTC. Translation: CATSDSTRLQETQYF.